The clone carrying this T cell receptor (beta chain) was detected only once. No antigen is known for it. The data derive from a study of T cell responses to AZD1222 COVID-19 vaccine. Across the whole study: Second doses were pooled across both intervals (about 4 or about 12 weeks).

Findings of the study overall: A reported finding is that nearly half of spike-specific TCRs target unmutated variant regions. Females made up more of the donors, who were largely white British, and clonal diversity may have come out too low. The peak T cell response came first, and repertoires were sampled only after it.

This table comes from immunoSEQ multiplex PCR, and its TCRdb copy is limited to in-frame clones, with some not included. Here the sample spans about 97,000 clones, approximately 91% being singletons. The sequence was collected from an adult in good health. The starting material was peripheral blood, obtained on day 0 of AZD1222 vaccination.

The CDR3 nucleotides are TGTGCCAGCAGCTTTCCAGGGACAGGGAGCACAGATACGCAGTATTTT. Protein: CASSFPGTGSTDTQYF. The chain is built from TRBV7-2 and TRBJ2-3; 9 bases agree with TRBD1. Trimming at V came to 3 bases and at J to 0 bases, leaving 4 bases not matched to a gene. The germline V gene has CDR1 SGHTA and CDR2 FQGNSA. The length of the CDR3 is 16 residues.